These T cell receptor beta chains were read from a single sample in a study of T cell changes during pregnancy in multiple sclerosis. The method was immunoSEQ multiplex PCR; TCRdb's version includes in-frame clones alone and lacks a portion of them. This table has fewer than 110,000 clones, 75% to 95% appearing once. The starting material was peripheral blood, obtained in the second trimester of pregnancy. The receptor source for this set is a female donor with multiple sclerosis, enrolled in a pregnancy study. Both conserved end residues are part of each CDR3. The D gene is left open where the match is weak. Clone size is given for some rows only: seen once, a few or many times, or a class if the clone is expanded.

>few|TRBV2|TRBJ2-2|TRBD2
CASRVGRDGELFF
TGTGCCAGCAGGGTGGGGAGGGACGGGGAGCTGTTTTTT
>.|TRBV6-5|TRBJ2-1|.
CASSYPTPRGEQFF
TGTGCCAGCAGTTACCCGACCCCACGAGGTGAGCAGTTCTTC
>.|TRBV29-1|TRBJ2-7|TRBD2
CSVATSGSYEQYF
TGCAGCGTTGCGACTAGCGGGAGCTACGAGCAGTACTTC
>.|TRBV6-1|TRBJ1-2|.
CASSGDIIPNYGYTF
TGTGCCAGCAGTGGGGACATAATCCCTAACTATGGCTACACCTTC
>.|TRBV19|TRBJ2-4|.
CASSAGLGKNIQYF
TGTGCCAGTAGTGCAGGGCTGGGCAAAAACATTCAGTACTTC
>.|TRBV28|TRBJ2-4|TRBD2
CASSFGAGRAKNIQYF
TGTGCCAGCAGTTTCGGAGCGGGGAGGGCCAAAAACATTCAGTACTTC
>.|TRBV27|TRBJ2-7|TRBD1
CASSLGTGKYEQYF
TGTGCCAGCAGTTTGGGGACAGGGAAATACGAGCAGTACTTC
>few|TRBV9|TRBJ2-2|.
CASSAFAGTGELFF
TGTGCCAGCAGCGCCTTCGCCGGTACCGGGGAGCTGTTTTTT
>.|TRBV15|TRBJ2-3|TRBD2
CATSRWRLARPTSTDTQYF
TGTGCCACCAGCAGATGGAGACTAGCGAGGCCTACTAGCACAGATACGCAGTATTTT
>.|TRBV6-1|TRBJ1-6|.
CASSEARLTTPLHF
TGTGCCAGCAGTGAAGCGCGCCTTACCACACCCCTCCACTTT
>.|TRBV28|TRBJ1-1|.
CAGGGRNTEAFF
TGTGCCGGGGGGGGGCGGAACACTGAAGCTTTCTTT
>.|TRBV6-1|TRBJ2-2|.
CASSEASRTRPGDVGELFF
TGTGCCAGCAGTGAGGCTTCCCGGACGAGGCCGGGGGACGTCGGGGAGCTGTTTTTT
>.|TRBV29-1|TRBJ2-7|.
CSVVGGLSGSIYEQYF
TGCAGCGTTGTTGGGGGACTTTCCGGCTCGATCTACGAGCAGTACTTC